A single sample is the source of the 7 T cell receptor beta chains below, sequenced in a study of identical twins. TCRdb reprocessed the 5' RACE reads with MiXCR, giving one entry per CDR3 protein. Here the sample spans approximately 690,000 distinct CDR3 sequences, around 6% being singletons. Sequenced material: naive T cells sorted from blood. The receptors here all came from a man aged 18-30 years in good health.

In this sample, this clonotype turned up many times. This chain joins TRBV20-1 and TRBJ2-5; TRBD1 aligns across 7 bases. Trimming cost V 6 bases and J 5 bases; bases outside gene matches: 18. This CDR3 is 16 amino acids long. Germline CDR1 DFQATT, CDR2 SNEGSKA (reference sequence). The CDR3 DNA reads TGCAGTGCCGTCGTCCCGGGACAGCGTGGATGGGAGACCCAGTACTTC. Amino acids: CSAVVPGQRGWETQYF.

This clonotype was picked up many times. The chain joins TRBV6-1 to TRBJ1-1, with D unresolved. Trimming stripped 6 bases from V and 5 bases from J, with 13 bases between. There are 13 residues in the CDR3. In germline, CDR1 is MNHNS, CDR2 SASEGT. The CDR3 region is CASSIRKGTEAFF. CDR3 sequence (DNA): TGTGCCAGCAGCATACGGAAGGGAACTGAAGCTTTCTTT.

Remarks on this clonotype: This may stem from a read error, because a much larger clone lies one nucleotide away. This rearrangement joins TRBV20-1 to TRBJ2-1; unclear D gene. Germline CDR1 is DFQATT and CDR2 is SNEGSKA (reference sequence). V was pared by 3 bases and J by 0 bases, with 6 bases between. The length of the CDR3 is 13 residues. Here the CDR3 reads CSASFSSYNEQFF. In DNA form, the CDR3 reads TGCAGTGCTAGCTTTAGCTCCTACAATGAGCAGTTCTTC.

This clonotype has a count of ten or more. The chain combines TRBV4-2 with TRBJ2-1; either TRBD1 or TRBD2 may fit D (5 bases each). The CDR3 length is 14 residues. The V gene lost 2 bases and the J gene lost 9 bases, with 14 bases spanning the gap. In germline, CDR1 is LGHNA, CDR2 YNFKEQ. The CDR3 nucleotides read TGTGCCAGCAGCCAAACATGGGGACCCGGTGAGCAGTTCTTC. It yields the protein CASSQTWGPGEQFF.

This clonotype was recorded at least ten times. A junction end diverges from the germline sequence, so it may reflect a read error. The chain combines TRBV6-1 with TRBJ2-2; 7 nucleotides line up with TRBD2. The CDR3 runs to 15 residues. Germline assignment: CDR1 MNHNS and CDR2 SASEGT. DNA of the CDR3: TGTGCCAGCAGAGAAGGGCCAGCGGGGACCGGGGAGCTGTTTTTT. As protein: CASREGPAGTGELFF.

The sample holds many counts of this clonotype. The gene calls are TRBV3-1 and TRBJ2-7; 7 nucleotides line up with TRBD1. CDR1 is LGHDT, CDR2 YNNKEL, per germline (reference sequence). CDR3 size: 15 residues. V was clipped by 0 bases and J by 3 bases; unmatched bases: 5. CDR3 sequence reads: CASSQDTGVSYEQYV. CDR3 bases: TGTGCCAGCAGCCAAGACACAGGGGTGAGCTACGAGCAGTACGTC.

This clonotype was detected a few times. CDR3 loop: CASASGVRGYTF. Here the CDR3 DNA reads TGTGCCAGCGCATCAGGGGTACGGGGCTACACCTTC. The V gene is TRBV12-3 or TRBV12-4, the J gene TRBJ1-2; tentative D call: TRBD1 (6 bases). The CDR3 is 12 amino acids. Trimming left V 8 bases short and J 8 bases short, with 15 bases between.